This T cell receptor (beta chain) was captured by sequencing in a study of shared clonotypes between healthy human individuals. The overall study: Sampling drew on donors who were a couple of women and a few men aged 18 to 49.

CDR3 length: 15 amino acids. Germline lookup yields CDR1 GTSNPN and CDR2 SVGIG (reference sequence). The junction had 15 bases not matched to a gene; V was cut back by 7 bases and J by 8 bases. The naive CD8 subset, CD45RO-negative cells positively selected for CCR7, excluded terminally differentiated effector memory CD45RA+ cells. Assay: immunoSEQ multiplex PCR; the TCRdb copy retains only in-frame clones and omits some. The sample consists of some 2.1 million clones, roughly 93% of them appearing once. This receptor was obtained from a man between 18 and 29 years old in good health. Some clones in this sample may be carry-over from other donors' samples. Sequencing input: naive CD8+ T cells from PBMCs. The chain links TRBV30 to TRBJ2-4, with 9 bases fitting TRBD1. CDR3 sequence: CASNLPGQGSDIQYF. In DNA form, the CDR3 reads TGTGCCTCAAACCTACCGGGACAGGGTTCGGACATTCAGTACTTC.